This T cell receptor beta chain was sequenced during a study of blood T cell repertoires in COVID-19. Study at large: The samples span acute and convalescent COVID-19 from the United States, Italy and Spain. Sources were T cells, B-cell-depleted T cells, or PBMCs; the material itself was cDNA or gDNA.

Original analysis: Estimation of nucleated cell counts was performed using reference gene primer amplification. Here immunoSEQ multiplex PCR was the method, and the copy in TCRdb shows in-frame clones only, minus some. V, J and clone size are those of that table, while D and trimming were read from the DNA. Of 60,000 to 85,000 clones listed, roughly 81% are singletons. It was during active infection that Seattle patients were enrolled and then longitudinally followed. Germline CDR1 is SGHTA and CDR2 is FQGNSA. With V trimmed by 4 bases and J by 4 bases, 6 bases remained unmatched. The CDR3 is made up of 14 amino acids.

The receptor was isolated from a man in his 60s with COVID-19, enrolled during active disease. Sequenced: peripheral blood. This rearrangement joins TRBV7-2 to TRBJ2-5; 7 bases line up with TRBD1. The CDR3 coding sequence is TGTGCCAGCAGCTCAGGGACAGCTCTAGAGACCCAGTACTTC. Translation gives CASSSGTALETQYF.